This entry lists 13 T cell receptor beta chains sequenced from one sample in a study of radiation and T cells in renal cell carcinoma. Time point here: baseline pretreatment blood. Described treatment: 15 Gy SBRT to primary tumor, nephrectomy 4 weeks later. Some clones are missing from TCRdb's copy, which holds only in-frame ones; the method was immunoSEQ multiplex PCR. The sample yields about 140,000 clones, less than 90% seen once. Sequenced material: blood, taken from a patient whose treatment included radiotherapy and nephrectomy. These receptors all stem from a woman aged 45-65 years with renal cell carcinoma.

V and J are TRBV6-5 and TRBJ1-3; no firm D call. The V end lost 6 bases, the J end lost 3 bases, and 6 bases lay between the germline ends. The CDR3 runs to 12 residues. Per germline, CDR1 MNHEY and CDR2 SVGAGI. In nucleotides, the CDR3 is TGTGCCAGCAGGGACCATGGAAACACCATATATTTT. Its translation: CASRDHGNTIYF.

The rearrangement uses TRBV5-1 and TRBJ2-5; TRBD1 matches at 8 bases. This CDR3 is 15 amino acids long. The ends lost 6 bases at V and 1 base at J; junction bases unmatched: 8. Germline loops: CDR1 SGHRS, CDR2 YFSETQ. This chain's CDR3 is CASTLQTGGQETQYF. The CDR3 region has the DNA TGCGCCAGCACCCTCCAAACAGGGGGCCAAGAGACCCAGTACTTC. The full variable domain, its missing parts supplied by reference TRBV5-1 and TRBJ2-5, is KAGVTQTPRYLIKTRGQQVTLSCSPISGHRSVSWYQQTPGQGLQFLFEYFSETQRNKGNFPGRFSGRQFSNSRSEMNVSTLELGDSALYLCASTLQTGGQETQYFGPGTRLLVL.

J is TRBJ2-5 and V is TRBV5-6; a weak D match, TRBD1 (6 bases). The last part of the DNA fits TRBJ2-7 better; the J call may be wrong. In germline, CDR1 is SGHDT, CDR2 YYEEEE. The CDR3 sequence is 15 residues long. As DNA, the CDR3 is TGTGCCAGCAGCCTTCGTACGACAGGAATATACGAGCAGTACTTC. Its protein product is CASSLRTTGIYEQYF.

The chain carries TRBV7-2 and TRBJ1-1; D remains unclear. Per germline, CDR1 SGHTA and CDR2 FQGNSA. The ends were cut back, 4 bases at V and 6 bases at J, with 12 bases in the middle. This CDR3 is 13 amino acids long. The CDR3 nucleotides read TGTGCCAGCAGCTCCTCGGAAGGGCCTGAAGCTTTCTTT. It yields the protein CASSSSEGPEAFF.

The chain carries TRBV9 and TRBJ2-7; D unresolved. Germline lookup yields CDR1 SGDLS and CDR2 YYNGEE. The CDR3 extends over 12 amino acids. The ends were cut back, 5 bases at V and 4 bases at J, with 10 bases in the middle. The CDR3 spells CASRERVYEQYF. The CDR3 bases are TGTGCCAGCAGGGAAAGGGTGTACGAGCAGTACTTC.

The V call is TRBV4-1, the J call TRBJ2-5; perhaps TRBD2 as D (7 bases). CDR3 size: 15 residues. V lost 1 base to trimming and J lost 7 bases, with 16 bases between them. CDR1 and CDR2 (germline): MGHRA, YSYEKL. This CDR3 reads CASSQAGQGLGTQYF. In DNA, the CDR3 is TGCGCCAGCAGCCAAGCGGGACAAGGACTAGGGACCCAGTACTTC.

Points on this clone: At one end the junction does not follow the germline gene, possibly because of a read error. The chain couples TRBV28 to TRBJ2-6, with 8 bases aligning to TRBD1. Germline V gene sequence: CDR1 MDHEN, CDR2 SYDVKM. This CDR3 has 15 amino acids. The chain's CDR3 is CASTTDRAGANVLTF. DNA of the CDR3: TGTGCCAGCACCACGGACAGGGCTGGTGCCAACGTCCTGACTTTC.

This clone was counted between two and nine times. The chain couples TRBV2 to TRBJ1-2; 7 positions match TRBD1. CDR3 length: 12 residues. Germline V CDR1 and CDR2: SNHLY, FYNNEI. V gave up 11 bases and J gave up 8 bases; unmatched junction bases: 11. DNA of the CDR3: TGTGCCCGCTCAGGACAGGTCGGGGGCTACACCTTC. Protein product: CARSGQVGGYTF.

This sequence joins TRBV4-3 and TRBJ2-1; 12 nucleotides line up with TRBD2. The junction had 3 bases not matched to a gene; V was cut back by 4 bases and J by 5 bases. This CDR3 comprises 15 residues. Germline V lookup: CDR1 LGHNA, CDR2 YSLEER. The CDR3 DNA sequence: TGCGCCAGCAGCCTAACTAGCGGGAGGCACAATGAGCAGTTCTTC. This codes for CASSLTSGRHNEQFF.

The CDR3 is CASASQDVNTEAFF. In nucleotides, the CDR3 is TGCGCCAGCGCCAGCCAGGACGTTAACACTGAAGCTTTCTTT. The V and J genes are TRBV10-1 and TRBJ1-1; D gene ambiguous. V was cut by 8 bases and J by 2 bases, with 15 bases left in between. This CDR3 is built from 14 residues. The germline V gene encodes CDR1 WNHNN and CDR2 SYGVQD (reference sequence).

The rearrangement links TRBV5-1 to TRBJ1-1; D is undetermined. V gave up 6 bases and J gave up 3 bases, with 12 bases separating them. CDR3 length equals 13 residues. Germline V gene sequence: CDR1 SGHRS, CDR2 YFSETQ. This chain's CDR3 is CASNTGQDTEAFF. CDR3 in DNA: TGCGCCAGCAATACCGGCCAGGACACTGAAGCTTTCTTT.

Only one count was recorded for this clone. CDR3 nucleotide sequence: TGTGCCAGCAGTGAAATAAGGGGCCCCTACGAGCAGTACTTC. Protein: CASSEIRGPYEQYF. The chain is built from TRBV6-1 and TRBJ2-7; perhaps TRBD1 as D (5 bases). Germline V lookup: CDR1 MNHNS, CDR2 SASEGT. The CDR3 sequence is 14 residues long. V lost 2 bases and J 2 bases, leaving 10 bases between the germline ends.

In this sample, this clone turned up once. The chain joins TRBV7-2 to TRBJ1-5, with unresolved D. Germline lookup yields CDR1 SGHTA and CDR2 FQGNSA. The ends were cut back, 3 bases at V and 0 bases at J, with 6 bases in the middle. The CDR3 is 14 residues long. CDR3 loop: CASSFLFSNQPQHF. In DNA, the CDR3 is TGTGCCAGCAGCTTCCTTTTTAGCAATCAGCCCCAGCATTTT.